Shown below are 25 T cell receptor beta chains from a single sample sequenced in a study of T cell changes during pregnancy in multiple sclerosis. Using immunoSEQ multiplex PCR, the repertoire was profiled, and TCRdb retains in-frame clones only, with some absent. The table lists more than 50,000 clones, 90% of them singletons. The material sequenced was peripheral blood, taken in the first trimester of pregnancy. These receptors were obtained from a female donor in good health, enrolled as a control in a pregnancy study.

The chain combines TRBV5-1 with TRBJ2-1; tentative D call: TRBD1 (6 bases). The germline CDR1 and CDR2 sequences are SGHRS and YFSETQ. CDR3 size: 12 residues. The V end lost 7 bases, the J end lost 7 bases, and 12 bases lay between the germline ends. This CDR3 reads CASREQGNEQFF. CDR3 in DNA: TGCGCCAGCCGAGAACAGGGTAATGAGCAGTTCTTC. Complete variable domain (other parts from reference TRBV5-1 and TRBJ2-1): KAGVTQTPRYLIKTRGQQVTLSCSPISGHRSVSWYQQTPGQGLQFLFEYFSETQRNKGNFPGRFSGRQFSNSRSEMNVSTLELGDSALYLCASREQGNEQFFGPGTRLTVL.

This rearrangement joins TRBV19 to TRBJ2-7; D is perhaps TRBD2 (6 bases). The ends were cut back, 6 bases at V and 6 bases at J, with 18 bases in the middle. This CDR3 region has 14 residues. Per the germline V gene, CDR1 is LNHDA and CDR2 is SQIVND (reference sequence). CDR3 bases: TGTGCCAGTAGGGAGGGGAGCGGACGGGTCGAGCAGTACTTC. Protein: CASREGSGRVEQYF.

The genes are TRBV5-1 and TRBJ2-1, with 11 bases fitting TRBD2. Per the germline V gene, CDR1 is SGHRS and CDR2 is YFSETQ. This CDR3 comprises 16 residues. Trimming removed 3 bases from V and 7 bases from J; junction bases left unmatched: 9. CDR3 loop: CASSSYSGRAGNEQFF. For the CDR3, the DNA is TGCGCCAGCAGCTCCTATAGCGGGAGGGCCGGTAATGAGCAGTTCTTC.

The rearrangement links TRBV28 to TRBJ2-1; 9 bases map to TRBD2. Per germline, CDR1 MDHEN and CDR2 SYDVKM. This CDR3 region has 12 residues. V dropped 10 bases and J dropped 14; count of bases not matched to a gene: 12. The DNA of the CDR3 is TGTGCCATCGCGATAAGCCGCGGGAGGGAGTTCTTC. Protein: CAIAISRGREFF.

Written as DNA, the CDR3 is TGTGCCAGCAGCCCGAGGACAGGGGGGGTGGAGACCCAGTACTTC. Translating it yields CASSPRTGGVETQYF. V usage is TRBV11-2 and J usage is TRBJ2-5, with 10 bases fitting TRBD1. Per germline, CDR1 SGHAT and CDR2 FQNNGV. The CDR3 is made up of 15 amino acids. Trimming at V came to 5 bases and at J to 5 bases, leaving 8 bases not matched to a gene.

This chain joins TRBV5-8 and TRBJ1-4; 7 bases match TRBD1. This CDR3 spans 14 amino acids. CDR1 and CDR2 (germline): SGHTS, YDEGEE. Trimming cost V 4 bases and J 3 bases; bases outside gene matches: 3. CDR3 sequence: CASSRGQSNEKLFF. The CDR3 DNA reads as TGTGCCAGCAGCCGGGGACAGTCTAATGAAAAACTGTTTTTT.

This clone was observed a handful of times. The chain recombines TRBV2 with TRBJ2-2; no reliable D call. The CDR3 is 14 amino acids. V gave up 7 bases and J gave up 0 bases, with 9 bases separating them. The germline V gene has CDR1 SNHLY and CDR2 FYNNEI. The DNA for the CDR3 is TGTGCCAGCATGATTGCGCCGAACACCGGGGAGCTGTTTTTT. Its protein product is CASMIAPNTGELFF.

This chain uses TRBV5-6 with TRBJ2-1, with TRBD1 matching over 12 bases. The V gene's germline CDR1 is SGHDT and CDR2 YYEEEE. CDR3 length: 16 residues. V lost 1 base and J lost 9; bases outside the gene matches: 8. In DNA form, the CDR3 reads TGTGCCAGCAGCTTGCTCGGGACAGGGGGCGAAGGTGAGCAGTTCTTC. Its translation is CASSLLGTGGEGEQFF.

The genes are TRBV6-5 and TRBJ2-7; maybe TRBD1 (6 bases). Trimming removed 6 bases at V and 0 bases at J, with 15 bases between. Germline lookup yields CDR1 MNHEY and CDR2 SVGAGI. The CDR3 runs 15 residues. CDR3: CASSSGTLSSYEQYF. The CDR3 nucleotides read TGTGCCAGCAGCTCCGGGACATTGAGCTCCTACGAGCAGTACTTC.

This clone was seen just once. The V call is TRBV5-1, the J call TRBJ2-7; 11 nucleotides align to TRBD2. Germline loops: CDR1 SGHRS, CDR2 YFSETQ. The junction had 5 bases not matched to a gene; V was cut back by 0 bases and J by 6 bases. The CDR3 covers 15 residues. The CDR3 nucleotides are TGCGCCAGCAGCTTGGGTAGCGGGAGGGAGGGCGAGCAGTACTTC. Translated: CASSLGSGREGEQYF.

The gene calls are TRBV18 and TRBJ2-1; TRBD2 agrees at 9 bases. V lost 2 bases, J lost 9 bases, and 2 bases stayed unmatched. This CDR3 region has 13 residues. Looked up from germline, CDR1 is KGHSH and CDR2 is LQKENI. CDR3 in amino acids: CASSPGTSSEQFF. CDR3 sequence (DNA): TGTGCCAGCTCACCAGGGACTAGCAGTGAGCAGTTCTTC. Full variable domain (remainder filled in from reference TRBV18 and TRBJ2-1): NAGVMQNPRHLVRRRGQEARLRCSPMKGHSHVYWYRQLPEEGLKFMVYLQKENIIDESGMPKERFSAEFPKEGPSILRIQQVVRGDSAAYFCASSPGTSSEQFFGPGTRLTVL.

This chain links TRBV6-1 with TRBJ2-3, with D tentatively TRBD2 (5 bases). The CDR3 covers 15 residues. Germline CDR1 and CDR2: MNHNS and SASEGT. The germline V and J ends were trimmed by 2 bases and 2 bases, with 11 bases remaining between them. The CDR3 sequence: CASSEFTSITDTQYF. The CDR3 bases are TGTGCCAGCAGTGAATTTACTAGTATCACAGATACGCAGTATTTT.

The V gene is TRBV27, the J gene TRBJ2-1; a weak D match, TRBD2 (6 bases). V shed 8 bases and J shed 4 bases, with 18 bases lying between them. This CDR3 spans 15 amino acids. Germline-derived CDR1 and CDR2 are MNHEY and SMNVEV (reference sequence). The CDR3 is CASGLGGSWYNEQFF. In nucleotides, the CDR3 is TGTGCCAGCGGCCTCGGAGGGTCTTGGTACAATGAGCAGTTCTTC.

In this sample, this clone turned up once. V is TRBV30 and J is TRBJ1-3; D not resolved. The V and J ends lost 0 bases and 0 bases respectively, with 9 bases between them. CDR3 length equals 15 residues. CDR1 is GTSNPN and CDR2 is SVGIG in the germline V gene (reference sequence). Written as DNA, the CDR3 is TGTGCCTGGAGTGTACTGAGTAACTCTGGAAACACCATATATTTT. Protein: CAWSVLSNSGNTIYF.

The chain links TRBV7-2 to TRBJ2-7; a weak D match, TRBD2 (5 bases). CDR1 is SGHTA, CDR2 FQGNSA, per germline. Deletions cut 8 bases from V and 0 bases from J, with 11 bases between. There are 13 residues in the CDR3. The DNA for the CDR3 is TGTGCCAGCCTTAGCGACCGCTCCTACGAGCAGTACTTC. Translating it yields CASLSDRSYEQYF.

The chain uses TRBV7-6 and TRBJ1-6; D possibly corresponds to TRBD1 (5 bases). V gave up 1 base and J gave up 6 bases, with 22 bases separating them. The CDR3 sequence is 19 residues long. Germline V lookup: CDR1 SGHVS, CDR2 FNYEAQ. CDR3 protein: CASSLESVTAPKSNSPLHF. CDR3 DNA sequence: TGTGCCAGCAGCTTAGAATCCGTGACAGCGCCTAAAAGTAATTCACCCCTCCACTTT.

This clone was seen once. This chain joins TRBV5-1 and TRBJ2-7; 9 nucleotides match TRBD1. The CDR3 totals 14 residues. With 4 bases clipped from V and 6 bases from J, the junction kept 8 bases outside the gene matches. Germline CDR1 SGHRS, CDR2 YFSETQ. The CDR3 region is CASSPPDRGLEQYF. The DNA for the CDR3 is TGCGCCAGCAGCCCCCCGGACAGGGGACTCGAGCAGTACTTC.

The chain carries TRBV6-4 and TRBJ2-1, with 7 bases aligning to TRBD2. Germline CDR1 is MRHNA and CDR2 is SNTAGT. Trimming removed 10 bases from V and 7 bases from J; junction bases left unmatched: 16. CDR3 size: 15 residues. CDR3 bases: TGTGCCACCTCTTCGACCCCGGGGGGTATAAATGAGCAGTTCTTC. It codes for CATSSTPGGINEQFF.

This chain joins TRBV7-9 and TRBJ1-4, with D perhaps TRBD1 (6 bases). The CDR3 is 14 residues long. Between the trimmed V and J ends, which lost 6 bases and 3 bases, there was a span of 11 bases. Germline lookup yields CDR1 SEHNR and CDR2 FQNEAQ (reference sequence). The CDR3 DNA is TGTGCCAGCAGTTCACAGGGTGCTAATGAAAAACTGTTTTTT. Translation gives CASSSQGANEKLFF.

V is TRBV7-9 and J is TRBJ2-2; 8 nucleotides line up with TRBD2. This CDR3 is 14 amino acids long. V shed 6 bases, J shed 6 bases, and the junction held 6 bases outside the gene matches. Germline V gives CDR1 SEHNR, CDR2 FQNEAQ (reference sequence). The CDR3 DNA reads as TGTGCCAGCAGAGCCGCGGGGGGCCCCGGGGAGCTGTTTTTT. Amino acid sequence: CASRAAGGPGELFF.

This chain uses TRBV4-2 with TRBJ2-3, with TRBD2 identical over 9 bases. The CDR3 length is 16 residues. Germline CDR1 reads LGHNA; CDR2 reads YNFKEQ. V lost 0 bases, J lost 4 bases, and 5 bases stayed unmatched. CDR3 in DNA: TGTGCCAGCAGCCAAGATTGGCGGGGGGGCGCAGATACGCAGTATTTT. Residues: CASSQDWRGGADTQYF.

CDR3 bases: TGTGCCAGCAGGCTAGTTGGGACTAGCGGGACCTACGAGCAGTACTTC. Residues: CASRLVGTSGTYEQYF. The rearrangement uses TRBV2 and TRBJ2-7; TRBD2 matches 13 bases. CDR1 is SNHLY, CDR2 FYNNEI, per germline. This CDR3 is built from 16 residues. V shed 6 bases and J 2 bases; nucleotides not matched to a gene: 7.

The chain recombines TRBV7-3 with TRBJ2-1, with 7 bases identical to TRBD2. Germline trimming cut 5 bases from V and 4 bases from J; bases unmatched to any gene: 5. The CDR3 has 14 amino acids. The germline V gene has CDR1 SGHTA and CDR2 FQGTGA. The CDR3 spells CASSPGGSYNEQFF. CDR3 coding DNA: TGTGCCAGCAGCCCCGGGGGGTCTTACAATGAGCAGTTCTTC.

This chain connects TRBV4-1 to TRBJ2-7; 8 bases map to TRBD2. This CDR3 has 15 amino acids. From germline, CDR1 is MGHRA and CDR2 YSYEKL. With V trimmed by 0 bases and J by 3 bases, 4 bases remained unmatched. DNA of the CDR3: TGCGCCAGCAGCCAAGAAGCGGGGGAGTTCTACGAGCAGTACTTC. Its translation: CASSQEAGEFYEQYF.

The chain joins TRBV5-1 to TRBJ2-3, with TRBD2 matching 9 bases. Germline V gives CDR1 SGHRS, CDR2 YFSETQ. The CDR3 has 16 residues. Unmatched junction bases numbered 5, after V lost 1 base and J lost 2 bases. This CDR3 is CASSLRLAVNTDTQYF. The CDR3 DNA follows: TGCGCCAGCAGCTTGAGACTAGCGGTAAACACAGATACGCAGTATTTT.